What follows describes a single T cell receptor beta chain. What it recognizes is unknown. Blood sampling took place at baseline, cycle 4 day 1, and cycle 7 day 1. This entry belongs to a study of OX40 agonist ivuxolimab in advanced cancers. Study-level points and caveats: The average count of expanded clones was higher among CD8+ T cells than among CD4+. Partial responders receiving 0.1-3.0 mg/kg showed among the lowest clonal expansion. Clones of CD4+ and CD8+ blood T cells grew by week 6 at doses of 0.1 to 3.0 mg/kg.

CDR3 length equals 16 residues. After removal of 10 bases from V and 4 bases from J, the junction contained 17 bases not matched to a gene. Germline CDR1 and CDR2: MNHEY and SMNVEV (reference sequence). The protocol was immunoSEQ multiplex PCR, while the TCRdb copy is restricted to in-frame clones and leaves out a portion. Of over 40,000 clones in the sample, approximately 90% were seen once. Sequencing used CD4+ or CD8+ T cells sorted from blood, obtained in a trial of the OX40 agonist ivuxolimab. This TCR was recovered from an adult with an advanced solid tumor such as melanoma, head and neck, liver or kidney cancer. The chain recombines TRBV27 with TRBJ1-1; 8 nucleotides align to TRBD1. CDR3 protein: CATNGDQGARGTEAFF. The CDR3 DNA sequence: TGTGCCACCAATGGAGATCAGGGGGCGCGAGGCACTGAAGCTTTCTTT.